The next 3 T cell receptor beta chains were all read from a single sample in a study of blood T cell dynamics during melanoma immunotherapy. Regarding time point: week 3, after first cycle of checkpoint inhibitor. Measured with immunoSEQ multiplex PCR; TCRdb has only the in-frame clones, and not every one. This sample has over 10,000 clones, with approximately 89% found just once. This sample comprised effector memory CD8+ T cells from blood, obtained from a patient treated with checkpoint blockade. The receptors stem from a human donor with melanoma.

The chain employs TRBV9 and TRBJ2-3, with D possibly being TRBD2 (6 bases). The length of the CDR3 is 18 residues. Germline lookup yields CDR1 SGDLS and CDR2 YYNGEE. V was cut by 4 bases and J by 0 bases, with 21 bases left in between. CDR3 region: CASSSPAHTSPSTDTQYF. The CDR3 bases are TGTGCCAGCAGCTCACCCGCCCATACTAGCCCTAGCACAGATACGCAGTATTTT.

The CDR3 spells CASSPDRHGEKLFF. CDR3 DNA sequence: TGTGCCAGCAGCCCCGACAGGCATGGCGAAAAACTGTTTTTT. This chain connects TRBV28 to TRBJ1-4; maybe TRBD1 (6 bases). CDR3 length: 14 residues. Germline CDR1 and CDR2: MDHEN and SYDVKM. Trimming took off 6 bases at V and 8 bases at J, with 16 bases between the two ends.

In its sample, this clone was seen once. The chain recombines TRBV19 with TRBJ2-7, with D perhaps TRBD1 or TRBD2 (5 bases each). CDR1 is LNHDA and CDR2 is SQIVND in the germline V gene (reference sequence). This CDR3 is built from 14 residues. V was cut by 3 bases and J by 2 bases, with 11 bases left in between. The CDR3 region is CASSISGPTYEQYF. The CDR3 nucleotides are TGTGCCAGTAGTATTTCGGGGCCGACCTACGAGCAGTACTTC. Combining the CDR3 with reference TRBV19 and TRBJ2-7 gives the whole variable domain DGGITQSPKYLFRKEGQNVTLSCEQNLNHDAMYWYRQDPGQGLRLIYYSQIVNDFQKGDIAEGYSVSREKKESFPLTVTSAQKNPTAFYLCASSISGPTYEQYFGPGTRLTVT.